These T cell receptor beta chains were read from a single sample in a study of molecular identifiers for immune sequencing clone quantification. Each CDR3 protein is one row after TCRdb ran MiXCR on the PCR reads. The sample yields some 65,000 distinct CDR3 sequences, around a sixth seen once. Sequenced sample: naive CD8+ T cells from blood, with Jurkat cell RNA spiked in. The receptors stem from a human donor in good health. Some libraries in this study had Jurkat cell RNA spiked in. The conserved cysteine and the conserved F or W are not part of the CDR3 here. The D gene is left open where the match is weak.

v_gene: TRBV11-2
d_gene: NA
j_gene: TRBJ2-7
CDR3aa: ASSPPRARAYEQY

v_gene: TRBV20-1
d_gene: TRBD2
j_gene: TRBJ2-7
CDR3aa: SASGGALYEQY

v_gene: TRBV5-1
d_gene: NA
j_gene: TRBJ2-7
CDR3aa: ASSERQASPMCEQY

v_gene: TRBV6-6
d_gene: NA
j_gene: TRBJ2-4
CDR3aa: ASRSKVLIAGKNIQY

v_gene: TRBV28
d_gene: NA
j_gene: TRBJ2-2
CDR3aa: ASSLINTGELF

v_gene: TRBV4-1
d_gene: TRBD1
j_gene: TRBJ2-6
CDR3aa: ASSLGTGFGGANVLT

v_gene: TRBV14
d_gene: TRBD1
j_gene: TRBJ2-7
CDR3aa: ASSSTYRGYEQY

v_gene: TRBV19
d_gene: NA
j_gene: TRBJ1-5
CDR3aa: ASSIRADNQPQH

v_gene: TRBV6-5
d_gene: NA
j_gene: TRBJ1-5
CDR3aa: ASSWGGDNQPQH

v_gene: TRBV12-3/TRBV12-4
d_gene: NA
j_gene: TRBJ2-3
CDR3aa: ASSLYAGRTDTQY

v_gene: TRBV4-2
d_gene: TRBD2
j_gene: TRBJ2-3
CDR3aa: ASSQEWAGVNTDTQY

v_gene: TRBV6-6
d_gene: NA
j_gene: TRBJ2-1
CDR3aa: ASSYSVRLATYNEQF

v_gene: TRBV12-3/TRBV12-4
d_gene: NA
j_gene: TRBJ1-4
CDR3aa: VSSFGEKLF

v_gene: TRBV7-2
d_gene: NA
j_gene: TRBJ2-7
CDR3aa: ASSYGGSYEQY

v_gene: TRBV11-2
d_gene: NA
j_gene: TRBJ2-3
CDR3aa: ASSLEVARDTQY

v_gene: TRBV5-3
d_gene: TRBD2
j_gene: TRBJ2-7
CDR3aa: ASSLIAGGGYEQY

v_gene: TRBV19
d_gene: TRBD2
j_gene: TRBJ2-5
CDR3aa: ASSMSRGSETQY

v_gene: TRBV19
d_gene: TRBD2
j_gene: TRBJ2-2
CDR3aa: ASRKDWRESTGELF

v_gene: TRBV25-1
d_gene: NA
j_gene: TRBJ2-2
CDR3aa: ASSDLREGTGEPF

v_gene: TRBV21-1
d_gene: NA
j_gene: TRBJ2-7
CDR3aa: ASSEVGSGNYEQY

v_gene: TRBV9
d_gene: NA
j_gene: TRBJ2-2
CDR3aa: ASSVVLDTGELF

v_gene: TRBV7-6
d_gene: NA
j_gene: TRBJ2-7
CDR3aa: ASSSGPFYEQY

v_gene: TRBV6-2/TRBV6-3
d_gene: TRBD2
j_gene: TRBJ2-3
CDR3aa: ASSYIGLAGVGADTQY

v_gene: TRBV3-1
d_gene: NA
j_gene: TRBJ2-1
CDR3aa: ASSQVSYNEQF

v_gene: TRBV28
d_gene: NA
j_gene: TRBJ1-5
CDR3aa: ASWGGGNQPQH

v_gene: TRBV11-2
d_gene: NA
j_gene: TRBJ2-7
CDR3aa: ASSLMSPSGLYEQY

v_gene: TRBV7-9
d_gene: TRBD1
j_gene: TRBJ2-7
CDR3aa: ASSLVVAGQGYEQY